The rows below give T cell receptor beta chains drawn from one sample of a study of shared clonotypes between healthy human individuals. The repertoire was sequenced with immunoSEQ multiplex PCR; TCRdb's copy has only in-frame clones and lacks some. The data contain about 680,000 clones, around four fifths of them singletons. Material: memory CD4+ T cells sorted from blood. The receptors derive from a woman in her twenties or thirties in good health. Each CDR3 is given with its conserved first and last residue. A D gene is named only where the DNA matches it firmly. A row's size may be missing; if present it is once, few, many or a size class.

v_call	j_call	d_call	clone_size	cdr3_nt	cdr3_aa
TRBV7-2	TRBJ2-3	TRBD2	-	TGTGCCAGCAGCCCCCGGCTAGCGGGACGTACAGATACGCAGTATTTT	CASSPRLAGRTDTQYF
TRBV27	TRBJ2-7	TRBD1	-	TGTGCCAGCAGTTTATCACGCCGGGACAGGATCTACGAGCAGTACTTC	CASSLSRRDRIYEQYF
TRBV18	TRBJ1-1	-	-	TGTGCCAGCTCACCAGCGGCGGGACCGAACACTGAAGCTTTCTTT	CASSPAAGPNTEAFF
TRBV5-4	TRBJ2-7	TRBD2	-	TGTGCCAGCAGCTTGGAGGGCAGGACTAGCGGGAGAAAGCAGTACTTC	CASSLEGRTSGRKQYF
TRBV30	TRBJ2-2	-	-	TGTGCCTGGAGAAGGACAGCGAACACCGGGGAGCTGTTTTTT	CAWRRTANTGELFF
TRBV28	TRBJ1-5	-	few	TGTGCCAGCAGTCTACAGAATCAGCCCCAGCATTTT	CASSLQNQPQHF
TRBV6-5	TRBJ1-1	-	-	TGTGCCACCCGCCCGACAGGACTTATGAACACTGAAGCTTTCTTT	CATRPTGLMNTEAFF
TRBV11-2	TRBJ2-7	-	-	TGTGCCAGCAGCCCTATCGGCCCGCTAGCGTGGCACGAGCAGTACTTC	CASSPIGPLAWHEQYF
TRBV6-6	TRBJ1-1	-	-	TGTGCCAGCAGTTACGCACACCAGTTAACTGAAGCTTTCTTT	CASSYAHQLTEAFF
TRBV27	TRBJ2-7	-	-	TGTGCCAGCAGTTTGAGATGGGGATCCTACGAGCAGTACTTC	CASSLRWGSYEQYF
TRBV6-6	TRBJ2-7	-	-	TGTGCCAGCAGTCAGACGGGGGACGAGCAGTACTTC	CASSQTGDEQYF
TRBV5-4	TRBJ2-7	TRBD1	-	TGTGCCAGCACGGGGGACAGGGCGGACGAGCAGTACTTC	CASTGDRADEQYF
TRBV19	TRBJ2-5	TRBD1	once	TGTGCCAGTAGTATGAGGGCAGGGGGTGGTGAGACCCAGTACTTC	CASSMRAGGGETQYF
TRBV7-2	TRBJ1-1	TRBD1	-	TGTGCCAGCAGCTTAGGTCGGGACAGTGCTGAAGCTTTCTTT	CASSLGRDSAEAFF
TRBV28	TRBJ1-5	-	-	TGTGCCAGCAGTTTGCAGGGCGGTCAGCCCCAGCATTTT	CASSLQGGQPQHF
TRBV7-2	TRBJ2-1	-	-	TGTGCCAGCAGCTCGGCCGGACGGCGCCTATTGGAGCAGTTCTTC	CASSSAGRRLLEQFF
TRBV18	TRBJ1-1	-	-	TGTGCCAGCTCACCAGGGTTAAACACTGAAGCTTTCTTT	CASSPGLNTEAFF
TRBV5-4	TRBJ1-2	-	-	TGTGCCAGCAGCTTGGGGACAGCGTCATATGGCTACACCTTC	CASSLGTASYGYTF
TRBV18	TRBJ2-7	-	few	TGTGCCAGCTCACCAGACGAAGGGACTCCGCCGTACTTC	CASSPDEGTPPYF
TRBV5-1	TRBJ1-1	TRBD1	-	TGCGCCAGCAGCTTTACAGGGGGCGGGGACTACACTGAAGCTTTCTTT	CASSFTGGGDYTEAFF
TRBV5-1	TRBJ1-1	-	-	TGCGCCAGCAGCTTGGCCGTAGTGACCGAAGCTTTCTTT	CASSLAVVTEAFF
TRBV5-4	TRBJ1-3	-	once	TGTGCCAGCAGCTTGGGACAGTCTCTCTCTGGAAACACCATATATTTT	CASSLGQSLSGNTIYF